This TCR beta chain appears in the sequencing data of a study of shared clonotypes between healthy human individuals. Study as a whole: CD4 naive and CD4 memory each took three plates per donor, while CD8 naive took two and CD8 memory one.

The length of the CDR3 is 12 residues. The germline gives CDR1 SGHDN, CDR2 FVKESK. V was pared by 5 bases and J by 7 bases, with 9 bases between. Broader study findings: Sharing across four donors was highest in naive CD4 (around 5%) and lowest in memory CD8 (about 0.4%).

Sequencing was performed with immunoSEQ multiplex PCR; in TCRdb, only in-frame clones are kept and a portion is missing. This sample carries roughly 680,000 clones, 55% to 75% of them seen once, and the ten largest clones take less than 2%. In the case of this clone: The target antigen is unknown.

Memory CD4+ cells were the fraction left after CD45RA+ naive selection. The clonotype was recovered from a woman aged 30 to 39 in good health. The source material was memory CD4+ T cells sorted from blood. Subset specified: CD45RA-negative fraction. The V gene is TRBV14, the J gene TRBJ2-1, with D perhaps matching TRBD2 (5 bases). CDR3 loop: CASSSQRNEQFF. CDR3 coding DNA: TGTGCCAGCAGCAGTCAGCGGAATGAGCAGTTCTTC.